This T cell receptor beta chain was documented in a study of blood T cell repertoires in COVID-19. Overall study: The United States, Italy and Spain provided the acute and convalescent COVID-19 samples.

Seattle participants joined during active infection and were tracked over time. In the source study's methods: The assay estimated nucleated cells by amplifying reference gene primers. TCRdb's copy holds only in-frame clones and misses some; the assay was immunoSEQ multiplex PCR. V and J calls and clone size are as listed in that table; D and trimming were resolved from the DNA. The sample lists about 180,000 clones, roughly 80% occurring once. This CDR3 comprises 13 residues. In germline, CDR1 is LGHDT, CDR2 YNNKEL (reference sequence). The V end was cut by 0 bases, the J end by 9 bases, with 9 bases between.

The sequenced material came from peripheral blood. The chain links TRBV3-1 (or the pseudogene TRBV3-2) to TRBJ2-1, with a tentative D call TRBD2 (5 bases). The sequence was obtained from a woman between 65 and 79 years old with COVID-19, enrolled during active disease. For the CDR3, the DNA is TGTGCCAGCAGCCAAGATATACGGGGTGAGCAGTTCTTC. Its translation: CASSQDIRGEQFF.